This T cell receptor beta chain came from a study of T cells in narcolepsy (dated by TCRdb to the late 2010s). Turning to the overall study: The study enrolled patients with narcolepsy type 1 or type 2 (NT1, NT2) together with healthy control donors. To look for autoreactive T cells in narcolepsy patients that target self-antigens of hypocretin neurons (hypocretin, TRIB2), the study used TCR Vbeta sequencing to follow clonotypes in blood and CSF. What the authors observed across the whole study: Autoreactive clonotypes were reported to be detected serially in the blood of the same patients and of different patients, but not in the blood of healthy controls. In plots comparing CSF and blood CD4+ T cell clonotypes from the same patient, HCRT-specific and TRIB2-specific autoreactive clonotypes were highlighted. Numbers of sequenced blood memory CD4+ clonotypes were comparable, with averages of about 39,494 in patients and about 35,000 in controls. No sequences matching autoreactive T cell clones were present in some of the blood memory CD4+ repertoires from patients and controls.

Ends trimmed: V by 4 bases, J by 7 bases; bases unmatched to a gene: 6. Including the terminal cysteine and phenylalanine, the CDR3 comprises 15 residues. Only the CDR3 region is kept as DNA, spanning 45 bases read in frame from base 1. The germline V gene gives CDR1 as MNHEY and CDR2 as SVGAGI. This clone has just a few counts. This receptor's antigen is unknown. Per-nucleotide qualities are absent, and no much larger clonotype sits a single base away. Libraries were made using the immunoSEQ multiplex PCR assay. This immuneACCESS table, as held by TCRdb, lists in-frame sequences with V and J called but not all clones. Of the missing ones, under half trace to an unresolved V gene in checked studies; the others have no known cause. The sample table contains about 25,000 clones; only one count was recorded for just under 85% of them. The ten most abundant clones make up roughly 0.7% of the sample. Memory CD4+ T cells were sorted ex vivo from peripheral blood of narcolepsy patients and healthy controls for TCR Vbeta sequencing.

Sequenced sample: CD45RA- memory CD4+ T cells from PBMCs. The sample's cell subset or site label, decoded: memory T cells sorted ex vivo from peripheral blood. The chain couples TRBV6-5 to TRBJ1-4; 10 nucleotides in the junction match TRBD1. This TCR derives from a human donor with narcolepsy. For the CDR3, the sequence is CASSSTGGSGEKLFF. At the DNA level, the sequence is TGTGCCAGCAGTTCGACAGGGGGCTCGGGTGAAAAACTGTTTTTT.